Detailed here is one T cell receptor (beta chain). Sequenced by immunoSEQ multiplex PCR; TCRdb stores in-frame clones only, minus some. The table includes about 150,000 clones, over 80% detected once. The data originate from a study of blood T cell repertoires in COVID-19. Trimming pared 1 base from V and 8 bases from J, leaving 15 bases between. Per germline, CDR1 GTSNPN and CDR2 SVGIG (reference sequence). The CDR3 covers 14 residues. The genes are TRBV30 and TRBJ2-1; the D gene is possibly TRBD2 (6 bases). Sequenced material: PBMCs or T cells enriched from blood (not recorded which). The receptor was isolated from a man in his 70s who had been exposed to COVID-19. The CDR3 coding sequence is TGTGCCTGGAGTGCAGTTGGAGGGGTAGATGAGCAGTTCTTC. Encoded protein: CAWSAVGGVDEQFF.